This is a list of T cell receptor beta chains from one sample in a study of spatial heterogeneity in lung cancer. TCRdb ran MiXCR on the 5' RACE reads and lists one entry per CDR3 protein. Of approximately 8,800 distinct CDR3 sequences listed, 5% to 6.5% are singletons. The sample was lung tumor tissue, taken at surgery. The receptors stem from a male donor with early-stage non-small cell lung cancer. Both conserved end residues are part of each CDR3. D genes are given only for firm matches. Size is stated for part of the rows, as once, few or many counts, or as a class when the clone is expanded.

d_gene	v_gene	abundance	j_gene	CDR3nt	CDR3aa
.	TRBV13	.	TRBJ2-2	TGTGCCAGCAGCTCTGGACAGATCACCGGGGAGCTGTTTTTT	CASSSGQITGELFF
TRBD1	TRBV28	many	TRBJ2-2	TGTGCCAGCAGATTGACAGGGGCGAACACCGGGGAGCTGTTTTTT	CASRLTGANTGELFF
TRBD2	TRBV5-4	medium-sized	TRBJ2-2	TGTGCCAGCAGCCACGGACTAGCGGGGATCACCGGGGAGCTGTTTTTT	CASSHGLAGITGELFF
.	TRBV4-3	many	TRBJ2-1	TGCGCCAGCAGCCAAGCCTTGACTAGTTACAATGAGCAGTTCTTC	CASSQALTSYNEQFF
TRBD1	TRBV6-5	many	TRBJ1-2	TGTGCCAGCAGTCGGTCCGACAGGGCGGGTGGCTACACCTTC	CASSRSDRAGGYTF
.	TRBV12-5	.	TRBJ1-1	TGTGCTAGTGGTAGGGACGGCGGCACTGAAGCTTTCTTT	CASGRDGGTEAFF
TRBD2	TRBV19	few	TRBJ2-1	TGTGCCAGTAGTGGGGGGACTAGCGGGAGGGCTTCCTACAATGAGCAGTTCTTC	CASSGGTSGRASYNEQFF
TRBD2	TRBV20-1	many	TRBJ2-7	TGCAGTGCTCCGACTTGGGCGGGAGGACCGTCCTACGAGCAGTACTTC	CSAPTWAGGPSYEQYF
.	TRBV12-3/TRBV12-4	few	TRBJ1-1	TGTGCCAGCAGTTTCGGACGGATGAACACTGAAGCTTTCTTT	CASSFGRMNTEAFF
.	TRBV10-3	few	TRBJ2-1	TGTGCCATCAGCCTTCCAGCGGACTACAATGAGCAGTTCTTC	CAISLPADYNEQFF
.	TRBV27	.	TRBJ2-1	TGTGCCAGCAGTTTAAGGGGGTTAGAGGGGAATGAGCAGTTCTTC	CASSLRGLEGNEQFF
TRBD1	TRBV2	.	TRBJ1-2	TGTGCCAGCACCCAGGGGGCAGGCTATGGCTACACCTTC	CASTQGAGYGYTF
.	TRBV5-6	many	TRBJ1-6	TGTGCCAGCAGCTTGGGAGGCCTCTCCTATAATTCACCCCTCCACTTT	CASSLGGLSYNSPLHF
TRBD1	TRBV5-1	medium-sized	TRBJ1-1	TGCGCCAGCAGCTGGGGACAGGAATACACTGAAGCTTTCTTT	CASSWGQEYTEAFF
.	TRBV4-3	many	TRBJ2-7	TGCGCCAGCAGCCATCGCACAGGTTACGAGCAGTACTTC	CASSHRTGYEQYF
.	TRBV2	many	TRBJ2-2	TGTGCCATACCGACAGTTAACACCGGGGAGCTGTTTTTT	CAIPTVNTGELFF